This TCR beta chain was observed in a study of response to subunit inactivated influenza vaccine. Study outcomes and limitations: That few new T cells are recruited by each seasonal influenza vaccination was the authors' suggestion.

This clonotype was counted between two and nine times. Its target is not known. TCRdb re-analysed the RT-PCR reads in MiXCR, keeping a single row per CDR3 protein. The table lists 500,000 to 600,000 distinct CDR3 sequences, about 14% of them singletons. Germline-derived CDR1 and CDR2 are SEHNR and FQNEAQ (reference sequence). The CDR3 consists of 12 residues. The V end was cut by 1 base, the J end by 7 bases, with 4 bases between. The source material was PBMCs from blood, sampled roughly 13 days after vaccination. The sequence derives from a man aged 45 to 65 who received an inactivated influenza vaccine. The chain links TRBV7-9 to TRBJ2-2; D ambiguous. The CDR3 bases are TGTGCCAGCAGCTTAGTGTTCGGGGAGCTGTTTTTT. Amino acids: CASSLVFGELFF. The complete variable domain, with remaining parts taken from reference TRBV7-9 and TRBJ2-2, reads DTGVSQNPRHKITKRGQNVTFRCDPISEHNRLYWYRQTLGQGPEFLTYFQNEAQLEKSRLLSDRFSAERPKGSFSTLEIQRTEQGDSAMYLCASSLVFGELFFGEGSRLTVL.